This is a list of T cell receptor beta chains from one sample in a study of spatial heterogeneity in lung cancer. TCRdb redid the calling of the 5' RACE reads with MiXCR, one entry per CDR3 protein. The table includes about 6,800 distinct CDR3 sequences, more than 13% detected once. Source: lung tumor tissue, taken at surgery. These TCRs come from a male donor with early-stage non-small cell lung cancer. The CDR3 runs from the conserved cysteine through the conserved F or W. A D gene is named only where the DNA matches it firmly. Size tells how often a clone was seen (once, few, many) or the class of an expanded clone, and some rows leave it out.

>TRBV20-1|TRBJ1-1|NA|NA
CSAIEGRLNTEAFF
TGCAGTGCTATAGAGGGACGTCTGAACACTGAAGCTTTCTTT
>TRBV7-3|TRBJ2-1|NA|NA
CASSLMGAPSSYNEQFF
TGTGCCAGCAGCTTAATGGGGGCCCCAAGCTCCTACAATGAGCAGTTCTTC
>TRBV5-1|TRBJ1-1|NA|medium-sized
CASSYDVGGLNTEAFF
TGCGCCAGCAGCTATGACGTGGGAGGGCTGAACACTGAAGCTTTCTTT
>TRBV7-2|TRBJ1-1|NA|medium-sized
CASSLYSRTEAFF
TGTGCCAGCAGCTTATACAGCCGCACTGAAGCTTTCTTT
>TRBV15|TRBJ2-1|NA|many
CATRRGDRDNEQFF
TGTGCCACCAGGAGGGGGGACAGAGACAATGAGCAGTTCTTC
>TRBV7-9|TRBJ1-1|NA|medium-sized
CASSKRDSGLGAGGIEAFF
TGTGCCAGCAGTAAACGGGACTCAGGGTTGGGGGCAGGAGGGATTGAAGCTTTCTTT
>TRBV7-9|TRBJ1-2|NA|medium-sized
CASSLSVTEFLYTF
TGTGCCAGCAGCTTATCGGTTACAGAATTTCTCTACACCTTC
>TRBV5-1|TRBJ2-3|NA|many
CASRTADTQYF
TGCGCCAGCAGGACAGCAGATACGCAGTATTTT
>TRBV27|TRBJ2-1|NA|many
CASSLSGRQFF
TGTGCCAGCAGTTTATCGGGGAGGCAGTTCTTC
>TRBV12-3/TRBV12-4|TRBJ1-5|NA|once
CASSSQSSNQPQHF
TGTGCCAGCAGTTCACAGAGCTCTAATCAGCCCCAGCATTTT
>TRBV11-1|TRBJ2-1|NA|NA
CASSIGLYNEQFF
TGTGCCAGCAGCATTGGACTCTACAATGAGCAGTTCTTC
>TRBV12-3/TRBV12-4|TRBJ2-7|NA|few
CASSPLGRENEQYF
TGTGCCAGCAGTCCGCTCGGCAGGGAAAACGAGCAGTACTTC
>TRBV20-1|TRBJ2-7|NA|NA
CSAETGGDEQYF
TGCAGTGCTGAGACGGGCGGGGACGAGCAGTACTTC
>TRBV6-1|TRBJ1-6|NA|few
CASSTSSYNSPLHF
TGTGCCAGCTCGACCAGCTCCTATAATTCACCCCTCCACTTT
>TRBV19|TRBJ1-2|NA|NA
CASRSNYGYTF
TGTGCCAGTAGGTCTAACTATGGCTACACCTTC
>TRBV25-1|TRBJ1-1|TRBD1|medium-sized
CASSVLDRGLAFF
TGTGCCAGCAGTGTCCTCGACAGGGGATTAGCTTTCTTT
>TRBV3-1|TRBJ2-1|NA|medium-sized
CASSRDLVGVSEQFF
TGTGCCAGCAGCCGGGACTTAGTAGGAGTTAGTGAGCAGTTCTTC
>TRBV4-1|TRBJ2-2|NA|NA
CASSQQGSTGELFF
TGCGCCAGCAGCCAACAGGGCTCCACCGGGGAGCTGTTTTTT
>TRBV20-1|TRBJ2-7|NA|many
CSATGQYEQYF
TGCAGTGCTACCGGTCAATACGAGCAGTACTTC
>TRBV10-3|TRBJ2-1|TRBD2|many
CAIEAGVSNEQFF
TGTGCCATCGAAGCGGGAGTCTCCAATGAGCAGTTCTTC
>TRBV10-3|TRBJ1-3|TRBD1|few
CATSFEGAHTIYF
TGTGCCACATCGTTCGAGGGGGCGCACACCATATATTTT
>TRBV11-2|TRBJ2-2|NA|many
CASSLGDSARNTGELFF
TGTGCCAGCAGCTTGGGGGACTCGGCTCGCAACACCGGGGAGCTGTTTTTT
>TRBV7-9|TRBJ2-7|TRBD1|few
CATSGRDSGTGGAVNEQYF
TGTGCCACCTCTGGACGGGATAGTGGGACAGGGGGCGCAGTGAACGAGCAGTACTTC
>TRBV4-2|TRBJ1-5|TRBD1|NA
CASSQVVQGGNQPQHF
TGTGCCAGCAGCCAAGTTGTACAGGGGGGCAATCAGCCCCAGCATTTT
>TRBV27|TRBJ2-6|TRBD2|few
CASSPRGLAYSSGANVLTF
TGTGCCAGCAGCCCCAGAGGACTAGCGTATTCCTCTGGGGCCAACGTCCTGACTTTC
>TRBV12-3/TRBV12-4|TRBJ1-5|NA|many
CASRVGNNQPQHF
TGTGCCAGCAGGGTCGGGAATAATCAGCCCCAGCATTTT
>TRBV2|TRBJ2-3|TRBD2|NA
CASTLRPGGTTDTQYF
TGTGCCAGCACCCTCCGGCCCGGGGGGACCACAGATACGCAGTATTTT
>TRBV5-6|TRBJ1-6|NA|few
CASSFPGSPLHF
TGTGCCAGCAGCTTTCCGGGCTCACCCCTCCACTTT
>TRBV2|TRBJ2-7|NA|few
CASSEYRVSGEQYF
TGTGCCAGCAGTGAATATCGGGTCTCTGGCGAGCAGTACTTC
>TRBV7-9|TRBJ1-1|NA|NA
CASSLGSRDEAFF
TGTGCCAGCAGCCTGGGATCACGGGATGAAGCTTTCTTT
>TRBV20-1|TRBJ2-1|NA|medium-sized
CSAATGGDEQFF
TGCAGTGCTGCAACAGGAGGCGATGAGCAGTTCTTC
>TRBV20-1|TRBJ2-7|NA|many
CSARSPASAVSYEQYF
TGCAGTGCTAGAAGTCCTGCTAGCGCCGTCTCCTACGAGCAGTACTTC
>TRBV6-2/TRBV6-3|TRBJ2-7|NA|NA
CASTSVGMGYEQYF
TGTGCCAGCACCTCCGTCGGGATGGGCTACGAGCAGTACTTC
>TRBV10-3|TRBJ1-4|TRBD1|many
CAISEGQGQKLFF
TGTGCCATCAGTGAGGGACAGGGGCAAAAACTGTTTTTT
>TRBV6-6|TRBJ2-3|TRBD2|medium-sized
CASRPLAGGTDTQYF
TGTGCCAGCAGGCCCCTAGCGGGAGGCACAGATACGCAGTATTTT
>TRBV5-1|TRBJ2-1|TRBD2|many
CASSSGLAGLDNEQFF
TGCGCCAGCAGCTCGGGACTAGCGGGCCTTGACAATGAGCAGTTCTTC
>TRBV7-9|TRBJ1-2|NA|medium-sized
CASSLLRTDGYTF
TGTGCCAGCAGCTTACTGCGGACAGATGGCTACACCTTC